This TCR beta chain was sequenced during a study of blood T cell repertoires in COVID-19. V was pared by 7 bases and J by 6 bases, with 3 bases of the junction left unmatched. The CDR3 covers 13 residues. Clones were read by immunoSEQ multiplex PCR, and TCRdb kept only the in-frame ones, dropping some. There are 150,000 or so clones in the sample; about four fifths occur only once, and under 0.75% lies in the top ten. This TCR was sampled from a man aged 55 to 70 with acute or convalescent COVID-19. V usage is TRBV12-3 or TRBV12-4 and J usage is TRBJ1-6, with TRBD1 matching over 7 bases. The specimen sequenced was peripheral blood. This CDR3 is CASTGTANSPLHF. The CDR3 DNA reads TGTGCCAGCACCGGGACAGCTAATTCACCCCTCCACTTT.